The present T cell receptor (beta chain) was sequenced within a study of T cells in Graves' hyperthyroidism and ophthalmopathy. The wider study: Before any treatment, at initial diagnosis, peripheral blood was collected.

Hyperthyroidism had been newly diagnosed in patients aged 18 to 65, and its duration was under 2 months. CDR3 length: 14 residues. Germline V lookup: CDR1 KGHDR, CDR2 SFDVKD. V was pared by 6 bases and J by 10 bases, with 18 bases between. What was amplified from RNA transcripts were TCR beta CDR3 regions. A first-round RT-PCR of the TCR CDR3 used the HTBI primer set. MiXCR, run by TCRdb on the multiplex PCR reads, gives a single entry per CDR3 protein. The profile shows about 700,000 distinct CDR3 sequences, 12% to 15% of them singletons. The genes are TRBV24-1 and TRBJ2-1; a weak D match, TRBD2 (6 bases). The clonotype was recovered from a young woman with Graves' hyperthyroidism. The sequencing input was blood. The DNA of the CDR3 is TGTGCCACCAGTCAAAGAGCCGGGACTTCGGAGCAGTTCTTC. Encoded protein: CATSQRAGTSEQFF.